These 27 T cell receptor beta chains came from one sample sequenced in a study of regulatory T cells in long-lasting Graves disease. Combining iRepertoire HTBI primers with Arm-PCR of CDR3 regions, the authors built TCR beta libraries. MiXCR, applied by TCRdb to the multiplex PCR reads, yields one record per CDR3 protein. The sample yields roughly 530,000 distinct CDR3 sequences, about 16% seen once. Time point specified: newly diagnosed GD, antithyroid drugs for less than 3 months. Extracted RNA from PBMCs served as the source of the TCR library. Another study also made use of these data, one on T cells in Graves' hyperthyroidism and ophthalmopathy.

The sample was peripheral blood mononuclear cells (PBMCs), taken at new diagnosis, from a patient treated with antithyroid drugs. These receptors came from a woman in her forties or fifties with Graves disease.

CDR3 in amino acids: CASSSRGDEQFF. CDR3 in DNA: TGTGCCAGCAGTTCCCGGGGCGATGAGCAGTTCTTC. The gene calls are TRBV6-2 or TRBV6-3 and TRBJ2-1, with D possibly called TRBD1 or TRBD2 (5 bases each). Germline V lookup: CDR1 MNHEY, CDR2 SVGEGT. Trimming took 4 bases from V and 8 from J, leaving 9 bases between them. The CDR3 length is 12 residues.

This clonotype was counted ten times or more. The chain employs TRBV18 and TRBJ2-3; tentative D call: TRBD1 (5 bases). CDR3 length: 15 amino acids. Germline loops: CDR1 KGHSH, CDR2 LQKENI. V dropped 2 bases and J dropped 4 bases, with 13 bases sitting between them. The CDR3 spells CASSPRTPGSDTQYF. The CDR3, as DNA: TGTGCCAGCTCACCAAGGACACCCGGATCAGATACGCAGTATTTT.

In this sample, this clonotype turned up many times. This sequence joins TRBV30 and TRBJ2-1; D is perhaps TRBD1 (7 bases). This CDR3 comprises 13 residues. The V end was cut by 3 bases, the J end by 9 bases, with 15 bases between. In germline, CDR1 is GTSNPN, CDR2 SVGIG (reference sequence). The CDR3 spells CAWSGGGQGEQFF. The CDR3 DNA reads TGTGCCTGGAGCGGAGGGGGCCAGGGTGAGCAGTTCTTC.

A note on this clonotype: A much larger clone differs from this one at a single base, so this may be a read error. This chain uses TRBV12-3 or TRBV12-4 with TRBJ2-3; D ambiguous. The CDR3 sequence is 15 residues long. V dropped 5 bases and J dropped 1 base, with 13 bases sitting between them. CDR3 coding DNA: TGTGCCAGCAGTGACCCTGGTTTGGGCACAGATACGCAGTATTTT. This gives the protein CASSDPGLGTDTQYF.

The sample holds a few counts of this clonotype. The CDR3 nucleotides read TGTGCCATCAGTGAGGGGACAGGGGTAACCTACGAGCAGTACTTC. Amino acid sequence: CAISEGTGVTYEQYF. This chain joins TRBV10-3 and TRBJ2-7; TRBD1 agrees at 10 bases. The CDR3 runs to 15 residues. CDR1 is ENHRY and CDR2 is SYGVKD in the germline V gene. J lost 2 bases, V lost 2 bases, and 3 bases had no gene match.

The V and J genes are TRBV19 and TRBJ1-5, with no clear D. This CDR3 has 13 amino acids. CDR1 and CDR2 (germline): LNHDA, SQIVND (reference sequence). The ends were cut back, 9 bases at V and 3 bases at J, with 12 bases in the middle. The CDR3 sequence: CASMGGPNQPQHF. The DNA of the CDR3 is TGTGCCAGCATGGGAGGCCCCAATCAGCCCCAGCATTTT.

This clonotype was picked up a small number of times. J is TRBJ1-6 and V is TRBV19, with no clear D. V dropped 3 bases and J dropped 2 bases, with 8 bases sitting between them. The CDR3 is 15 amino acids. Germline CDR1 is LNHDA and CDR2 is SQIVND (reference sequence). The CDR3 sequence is CASSIMGTYNSPLHF. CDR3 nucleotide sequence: TGTGCCAGTAGTATTATGGGCACCTATAATTCACCCCTCCACTTT.

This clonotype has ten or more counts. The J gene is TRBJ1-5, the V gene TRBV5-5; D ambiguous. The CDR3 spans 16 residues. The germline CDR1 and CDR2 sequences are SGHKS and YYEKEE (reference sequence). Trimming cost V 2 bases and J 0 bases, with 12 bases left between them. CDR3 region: CASSLIGGNSNQPQHF. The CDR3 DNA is TGTGCCAGCAGCTTAATAGGAGGGAATAGCAATCAGCCCCAGCATTTT.

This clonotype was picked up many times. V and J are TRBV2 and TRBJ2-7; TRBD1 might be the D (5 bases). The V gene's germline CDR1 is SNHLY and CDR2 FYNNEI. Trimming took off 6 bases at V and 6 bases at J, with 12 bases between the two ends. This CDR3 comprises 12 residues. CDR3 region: CASSELDSEQYF. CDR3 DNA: TGTGCCAGCAGCGAGCTAGACAGCGAGCAGTACTTC.

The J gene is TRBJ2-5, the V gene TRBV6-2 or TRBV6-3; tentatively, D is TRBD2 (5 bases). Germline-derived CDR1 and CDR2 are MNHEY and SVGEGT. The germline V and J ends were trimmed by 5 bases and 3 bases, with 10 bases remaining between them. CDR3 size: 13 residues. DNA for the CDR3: TGTGCCAGCAGTACGGACGGGAAAGAGACCCAGTACTTC. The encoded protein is CASSTDGKETQYF.

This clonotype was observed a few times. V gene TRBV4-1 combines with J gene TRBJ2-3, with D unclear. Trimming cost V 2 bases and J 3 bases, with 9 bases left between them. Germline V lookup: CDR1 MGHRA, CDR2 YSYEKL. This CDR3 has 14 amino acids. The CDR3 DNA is TGCGCCAGCAGCCAATCGCTCCCGACAGATACGCAGTATTTT. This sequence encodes CASSQSLPTDTQYF.

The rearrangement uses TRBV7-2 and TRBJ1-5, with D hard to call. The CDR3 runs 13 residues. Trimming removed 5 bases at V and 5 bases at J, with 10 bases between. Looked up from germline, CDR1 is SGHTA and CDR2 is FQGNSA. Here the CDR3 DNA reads TGTGCCAGCAGCCCAGACGACGATCAGCCCCAGCATTTT. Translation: CASSPDDDQPQHF. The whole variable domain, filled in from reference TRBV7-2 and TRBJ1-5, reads GAGVSQSPSNKVTEKGKDVELRCDPISGHTALYWYRQSLGQGLEFLIYFQGNSAPDKSGLPSDRFSAERTGGSVSTLTIQRTQQEDSAVYLCASSPDDDQPQHFGDGTRLSIL.

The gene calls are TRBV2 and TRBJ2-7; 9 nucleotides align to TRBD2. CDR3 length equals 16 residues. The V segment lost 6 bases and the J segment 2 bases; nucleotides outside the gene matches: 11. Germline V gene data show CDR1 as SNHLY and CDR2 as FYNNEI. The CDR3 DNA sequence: TGTGCCAGCAGCTTAGATATCGCGGGAGGGACCTACGAGCAGTACTTC. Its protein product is CASSLDIAGGTYEQYF.

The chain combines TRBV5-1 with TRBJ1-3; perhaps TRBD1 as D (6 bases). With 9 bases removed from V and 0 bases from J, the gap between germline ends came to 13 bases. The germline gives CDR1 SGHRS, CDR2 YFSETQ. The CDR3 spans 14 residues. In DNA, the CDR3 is TGCGCCAACCGACAGGAGGACTCTGGAAACACCATATATTTT. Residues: CANRQEDSGNTIYF.

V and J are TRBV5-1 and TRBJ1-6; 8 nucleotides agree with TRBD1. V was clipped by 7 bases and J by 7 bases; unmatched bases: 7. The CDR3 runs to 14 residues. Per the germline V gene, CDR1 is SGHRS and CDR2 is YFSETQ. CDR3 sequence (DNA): TGCGCCAGCCAAAGGGGACAGGAGAATTCACCCCTCCACTTT. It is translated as CASQRGQENSPLHF.

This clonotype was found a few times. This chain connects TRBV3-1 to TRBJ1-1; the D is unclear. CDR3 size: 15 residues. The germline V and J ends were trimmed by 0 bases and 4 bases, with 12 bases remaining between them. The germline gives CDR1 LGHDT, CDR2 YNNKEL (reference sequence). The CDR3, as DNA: TGTGCCAGCAGCCAAGAGTGGAGGGCCCCCACTGAAGCTTTCTTT. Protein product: CASSQEWRAPTEAFF.

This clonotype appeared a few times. This CDR3 is CASSHHGRPNYGYTF. The CDR3 DNA is TGTGCCAGCAGCCACCACGGGAGACCTAACTATGGCTACACCTTC. This rearrangement joins TRBV7-3 to TRBJ1-2; D is uncertain. The V end lost 5 bases, the J end lost 0 bases, and 13 bases lay between the germline ends. Germline V CDR1 and CDR2: SGHTA, FQGTGA. The CDR3 is 15 residues long.

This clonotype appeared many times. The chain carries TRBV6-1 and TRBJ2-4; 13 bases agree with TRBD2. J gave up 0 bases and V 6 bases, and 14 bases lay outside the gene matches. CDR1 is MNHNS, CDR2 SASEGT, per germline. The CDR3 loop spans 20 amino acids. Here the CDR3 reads CASSQRPGTSGTLAKNIQYF. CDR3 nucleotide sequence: TGTGCCAGCAGCCAACGCCCCGGGACTAGCGGGACTCTAGCCAAAAACATTCAGTACTTC.

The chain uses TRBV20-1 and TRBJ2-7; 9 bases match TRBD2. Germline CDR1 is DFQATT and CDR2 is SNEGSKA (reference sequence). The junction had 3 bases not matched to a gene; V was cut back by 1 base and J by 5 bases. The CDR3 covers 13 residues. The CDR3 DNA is TGCAGTGCTAGAGTGGCTAGCGGGGACGAGCAGTACTTC. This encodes CSARVASGDEQYF.

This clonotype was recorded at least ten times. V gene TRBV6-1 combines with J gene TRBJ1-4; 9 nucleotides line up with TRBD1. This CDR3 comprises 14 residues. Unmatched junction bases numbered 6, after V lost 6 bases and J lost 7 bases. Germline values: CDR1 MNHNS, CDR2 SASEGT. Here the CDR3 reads CASSEQGASEKLFF. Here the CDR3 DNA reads TGTGCCAGCAGCGAACAGGGGGCAAGTGAAAAACTGTTTTTT.

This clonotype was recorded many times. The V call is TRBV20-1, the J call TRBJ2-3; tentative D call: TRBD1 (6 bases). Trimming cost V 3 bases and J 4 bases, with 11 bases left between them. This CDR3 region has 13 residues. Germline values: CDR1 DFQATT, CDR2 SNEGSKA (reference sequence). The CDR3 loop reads CSARFQGPDTQYF. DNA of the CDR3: TGCAGTGCTAGGTTCCAGGGGCCAGATACGCAGTATTTT.

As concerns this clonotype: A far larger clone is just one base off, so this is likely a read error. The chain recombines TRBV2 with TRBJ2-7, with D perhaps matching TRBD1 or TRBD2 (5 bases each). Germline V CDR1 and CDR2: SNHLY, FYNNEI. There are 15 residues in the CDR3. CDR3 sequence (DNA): TGTACCAGCAGCTTCGGGGCCAGCACCCTCTACGAGCAGTACTTC. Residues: CTSSFGASTLYEQYF. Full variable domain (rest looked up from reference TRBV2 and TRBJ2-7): EPEVTQTPSHQVTQMGQEVILRCVPISNHLYFYWYRQILGQKVEFLVSFYNNEISEKSEIFDDQFSVERPDGSNFTLKIRSTKLEDSAMYFCTSSFGASTLYEQYFGPGTRLTVT.

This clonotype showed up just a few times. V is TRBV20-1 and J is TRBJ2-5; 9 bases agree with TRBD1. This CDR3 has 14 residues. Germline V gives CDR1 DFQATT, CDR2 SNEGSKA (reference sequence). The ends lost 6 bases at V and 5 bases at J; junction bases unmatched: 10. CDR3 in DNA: TGCAGTGCCCTCAGGACAGGGGCAGCGGAGACCCAGTACTTC. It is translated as CSALRTGAAETQYF.

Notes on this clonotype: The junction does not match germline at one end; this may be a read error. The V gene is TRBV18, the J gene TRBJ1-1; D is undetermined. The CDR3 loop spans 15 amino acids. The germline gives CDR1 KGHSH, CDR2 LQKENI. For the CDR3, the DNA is TGTGCCAGCTCACCACCGGCGCTTACGAACACTGAAGCTTCCTTT. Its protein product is CASSPPALTNTEASF.

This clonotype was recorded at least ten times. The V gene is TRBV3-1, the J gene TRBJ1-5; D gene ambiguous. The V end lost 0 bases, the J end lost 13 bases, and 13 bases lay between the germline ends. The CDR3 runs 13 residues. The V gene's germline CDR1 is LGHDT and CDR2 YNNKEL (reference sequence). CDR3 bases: TGTGCCAGCAGCCAAGAATGGGGAACAGAACAGCATTTT. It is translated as CASSQEWGTEQHF.

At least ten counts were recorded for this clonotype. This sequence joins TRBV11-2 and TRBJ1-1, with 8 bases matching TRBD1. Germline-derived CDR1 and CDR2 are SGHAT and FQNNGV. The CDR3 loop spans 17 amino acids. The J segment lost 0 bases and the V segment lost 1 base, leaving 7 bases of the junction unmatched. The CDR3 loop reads CASSLVRSGGLNTEAFF. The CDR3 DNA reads TGTGCCAGCAGCTTAGTGCGGTCAGGGGGCCTGAACACTGAAGCTTTCTTT.

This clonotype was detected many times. CDR3 DNA: TGTGCCACCACCTCAACCGACAGGGGCTTTGAAGCTTTCTTT. Its translation is CATTSTDRGFEAFF. The rearrangement links TRBV15 to TRBJ1-1; 8 nucleotides align to TRBD1. CDR3 length: 14 residues. Germline values: CDR1 LNHNV, CDR2 YYDKDF (reference sequence). Trimming at V came to 7 bases and at J to 7 bases, leaving 11 bases not matched to a gene.